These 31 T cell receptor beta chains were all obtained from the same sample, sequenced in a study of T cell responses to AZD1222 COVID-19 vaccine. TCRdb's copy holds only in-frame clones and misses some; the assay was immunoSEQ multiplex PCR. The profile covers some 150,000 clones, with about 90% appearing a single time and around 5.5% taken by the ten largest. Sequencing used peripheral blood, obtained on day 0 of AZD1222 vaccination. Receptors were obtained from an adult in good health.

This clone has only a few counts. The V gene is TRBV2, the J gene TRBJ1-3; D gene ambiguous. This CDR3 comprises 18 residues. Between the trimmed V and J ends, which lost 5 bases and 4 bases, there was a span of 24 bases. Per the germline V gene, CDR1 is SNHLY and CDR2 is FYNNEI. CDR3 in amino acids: CASSFSQQVQFSGNTIYF. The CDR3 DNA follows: TGTGCCAGCAGTTTTTCCCAGCAGGTGCAGTTCTCAGGAAACACCATATATTTT.

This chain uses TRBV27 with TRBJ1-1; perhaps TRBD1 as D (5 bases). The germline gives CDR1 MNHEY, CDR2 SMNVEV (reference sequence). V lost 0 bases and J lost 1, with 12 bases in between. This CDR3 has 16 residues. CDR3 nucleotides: TGTGCCAGCAGTTTATCGATTGGGCAGGGGAACACTGAAGCTTTCTTT. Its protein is CASSLSIGQGNTEAFF.

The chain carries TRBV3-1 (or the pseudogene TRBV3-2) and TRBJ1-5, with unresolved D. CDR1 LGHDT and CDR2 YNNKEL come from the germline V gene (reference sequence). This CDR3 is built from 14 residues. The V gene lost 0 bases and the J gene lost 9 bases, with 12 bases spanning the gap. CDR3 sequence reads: CASSQDLGIWPQHF. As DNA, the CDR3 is TGTGCCAGCAGCCAAGATCTCGGAATTTGGCCCCAGCATTTT.

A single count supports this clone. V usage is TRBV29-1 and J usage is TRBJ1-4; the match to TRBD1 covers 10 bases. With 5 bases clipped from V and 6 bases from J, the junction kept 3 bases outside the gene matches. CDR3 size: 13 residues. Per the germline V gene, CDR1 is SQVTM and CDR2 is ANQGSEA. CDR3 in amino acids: CSVLDRGDEKLFF. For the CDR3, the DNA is TGCAGCGTTCTGGACAGGGGGGATGAAAAACTGTTTTTT.

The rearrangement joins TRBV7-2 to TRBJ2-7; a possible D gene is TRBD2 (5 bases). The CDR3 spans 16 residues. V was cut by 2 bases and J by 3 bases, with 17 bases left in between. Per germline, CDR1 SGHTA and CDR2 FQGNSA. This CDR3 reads CASSLLPEGGGYEQYF. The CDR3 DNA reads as TGTGCCAGCAGCTTACTACCTGAGGGCGGCGGCTACGAGCAGTACTTC. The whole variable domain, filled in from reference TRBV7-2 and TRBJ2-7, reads GAGVSQSPSNKVTEKGKDVELRCDPISGHTALYWYRQSLGQGLEFLIYFQGNSAPDKSGLPSDRFSAERTGGSVSTLTIQRTQQEDSAVYLCASSLLPEGGGYEQYFGPGTRLTVT.

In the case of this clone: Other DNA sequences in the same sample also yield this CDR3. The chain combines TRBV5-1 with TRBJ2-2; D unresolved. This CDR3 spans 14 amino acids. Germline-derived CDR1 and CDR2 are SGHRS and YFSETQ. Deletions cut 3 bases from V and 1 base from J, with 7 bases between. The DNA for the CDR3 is TGCGCCAGCAGCTCGTCAGGGAACACCGGGGAGCTGTTTTTT. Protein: CASSSSGNTGELFF.

DNA of the CDR3: TGTGCCAGCAGCTTACGGCAGGGATCAGATGAGCAGTACTTC. It specifies CASSLRQGSDEQYF. V is TRBV7-6 and J is TRBJ2-7; possibly TRBD1 for D (5 bases). The germline gives CDR1 SGHVS, CDR2 FNYEAQ. The CDR3 extends over 14 amino acids. Between the trimmed V and J ends, which lost 2 bases and 7 bases, there was a span of 15 bases.

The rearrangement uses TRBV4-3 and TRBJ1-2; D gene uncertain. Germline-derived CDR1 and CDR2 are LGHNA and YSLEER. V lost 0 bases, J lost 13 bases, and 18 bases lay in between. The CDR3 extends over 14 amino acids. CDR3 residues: CASSQDPYTPAATF. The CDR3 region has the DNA TGCGCCAGCAGCCAAGATCCGTACACTCCCGCGGCCACCTTC.

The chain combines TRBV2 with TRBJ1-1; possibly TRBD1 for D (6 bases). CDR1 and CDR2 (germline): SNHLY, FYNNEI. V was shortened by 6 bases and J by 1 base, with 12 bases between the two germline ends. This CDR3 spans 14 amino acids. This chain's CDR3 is CASRHREGNTEAFF. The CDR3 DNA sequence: TGTGCCAGCAGGCACAGGGAGGGGAACACTGAAGCTTTCTTT.

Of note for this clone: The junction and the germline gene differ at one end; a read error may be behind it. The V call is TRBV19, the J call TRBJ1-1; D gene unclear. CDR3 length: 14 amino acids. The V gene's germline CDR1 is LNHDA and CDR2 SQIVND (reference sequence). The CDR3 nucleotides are TGTGCCAGTAGTATAGATCTAAGGAGACCTGACGCTTTCTTT. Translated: CASSIDLRRPDAFF.

The CDR3 loop is CASSRNAGERGDEQFF. DNA for the CDR3: TGTGCCAGCAGCAGGAACGCAGGGGAGAGGGGCGATGAGCAGTTCTTC. V usage is TRBV11-2 and J usage is TRBJ2-1, with D possibly matching TRBD1 (6 bases). In germline, CDR1 is SGHAT, CDR2 FQNNGV. This CDR3 has 16 amino acids. V lost 5 bases to trimming and J lost 8 bases, with 22 bases between them.

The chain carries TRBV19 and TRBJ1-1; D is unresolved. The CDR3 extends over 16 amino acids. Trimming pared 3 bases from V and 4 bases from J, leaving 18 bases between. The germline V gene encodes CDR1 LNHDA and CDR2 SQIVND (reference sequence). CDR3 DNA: TGTGCCAGTAGTATGATCCGGACCGCCGGATTCACTGAAGCTTTCTTT. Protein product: CASSMIRTAGFTEAFF.

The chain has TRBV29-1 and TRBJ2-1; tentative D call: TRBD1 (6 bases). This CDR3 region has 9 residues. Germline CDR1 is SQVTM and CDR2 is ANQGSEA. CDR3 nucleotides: TGCTCTTCAGGGGACAAGCAGTTCTTC. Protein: CSSGDKQFF.

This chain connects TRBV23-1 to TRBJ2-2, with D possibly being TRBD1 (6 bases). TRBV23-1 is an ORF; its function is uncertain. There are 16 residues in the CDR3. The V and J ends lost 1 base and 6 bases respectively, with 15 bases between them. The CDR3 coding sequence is TGCGCCAGCAGTCAATTTCCCCGGGACACCTCCGGGGAGCTGTTTTTT. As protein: CASSQFPRDTSGELFF.

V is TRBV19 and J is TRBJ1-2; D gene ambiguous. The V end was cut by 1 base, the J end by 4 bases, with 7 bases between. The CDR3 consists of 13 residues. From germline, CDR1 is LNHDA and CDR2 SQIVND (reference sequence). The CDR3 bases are TGTGCCAGTAGTATAGCCCGAGGCTATGGCTACACCTTC. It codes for CASSIARGYGYTF.

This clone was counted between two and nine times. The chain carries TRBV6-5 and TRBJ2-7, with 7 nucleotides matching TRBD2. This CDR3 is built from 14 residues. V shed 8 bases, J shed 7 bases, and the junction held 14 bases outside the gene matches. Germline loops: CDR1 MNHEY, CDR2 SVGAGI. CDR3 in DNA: TGTGCCAGCGGCAATACGGGACTACCACGGGAGCAGTACTTC. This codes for CASGNTGLPREQYF.

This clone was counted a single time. The chain's CDR3 is CASSSWGGMNTEAFF. CDR3 bases: TGTGCCAGTTCCTCCTGGGGCGGTATGAACACTGAAGCTTTCTTT. The V gene is TRBV19, the J gene TRBJ1-1, with a possible D match to TRBD1 (5 bases). This CDR3 is built from 15 residues. Per germline, CDR1 LNHDA and CDR2 SQIVND (reference sequence). The V gene lost 8 bases and the J gene lost 0 bases, with 16 bases spanning the gap.

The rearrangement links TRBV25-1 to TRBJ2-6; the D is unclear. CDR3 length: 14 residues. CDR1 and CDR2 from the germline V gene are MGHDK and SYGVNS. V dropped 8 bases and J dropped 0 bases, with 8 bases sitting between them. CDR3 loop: CASERSSGANVLTF. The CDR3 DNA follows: TGTGCCAGCGAGCGATCCTCTGGGGCCAACGTCCTGACTTTC.

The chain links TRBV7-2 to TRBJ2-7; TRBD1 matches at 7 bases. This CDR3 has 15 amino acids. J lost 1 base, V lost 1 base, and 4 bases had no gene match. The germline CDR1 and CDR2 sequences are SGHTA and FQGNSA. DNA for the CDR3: TGTGCCAGCAGCTTAGGGACAGGTAGATCCTACGAGCAGTACTTC. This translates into CASSLGTGRSYEQYF.

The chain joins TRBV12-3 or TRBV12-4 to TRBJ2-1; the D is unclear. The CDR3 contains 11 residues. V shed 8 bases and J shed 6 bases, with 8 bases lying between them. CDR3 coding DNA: TGTGCCAGCGAAATGGGCAATGAGCAGTTCTTC. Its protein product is CASEMGNEQFF.

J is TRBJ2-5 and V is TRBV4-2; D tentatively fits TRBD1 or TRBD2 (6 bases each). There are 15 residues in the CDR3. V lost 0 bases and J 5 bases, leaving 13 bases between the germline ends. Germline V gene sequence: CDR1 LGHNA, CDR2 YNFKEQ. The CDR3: CASSQDEGGFETQYF. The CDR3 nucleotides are TGTGCCAGCAGCCAAGATGAAGGGGGGTTCGAGACCCAGTACTTC.

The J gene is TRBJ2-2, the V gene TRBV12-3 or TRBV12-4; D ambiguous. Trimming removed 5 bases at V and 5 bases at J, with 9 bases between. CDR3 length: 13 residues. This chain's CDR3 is CASSPLSTGELFF. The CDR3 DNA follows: TGTGCCAGCAGTCCTTTGTCGACCGGGGAGCTGTTTTTT.

The CDR3 nucleotides read TGTGCCAGTATAGCGGCGAAGAGTAACCTTAGCAATCAGCCCCAGCATTTT. This translates into CASIAAKSNLSNQPQHF. J is TRBJ1-5 and V is TRBV19; D gene uncertain. The CDR3 has 17 amino acids. Germline-derived CDR1 and CDR2 are LNHDA and SQIVND (reference sequence). Trimming stripped 7 bases from V and 0 bases from J, with 19 bases between.

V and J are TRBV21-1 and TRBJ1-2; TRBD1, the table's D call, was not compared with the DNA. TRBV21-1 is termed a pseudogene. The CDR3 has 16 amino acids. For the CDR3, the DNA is TGTGCCAGCAGCGTCCCCGGGACAGGGGGCTGCTATGGCTACACCTTC. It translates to CASSVPGTGGCYGYTF.

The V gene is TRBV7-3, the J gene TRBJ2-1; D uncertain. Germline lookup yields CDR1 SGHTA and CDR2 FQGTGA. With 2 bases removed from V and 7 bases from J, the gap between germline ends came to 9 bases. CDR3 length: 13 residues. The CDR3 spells CASSLGYLNEQFF. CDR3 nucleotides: TGTGCCAGCAGCTTAGGCTACCTGAATGAGCAGTTCTTC.

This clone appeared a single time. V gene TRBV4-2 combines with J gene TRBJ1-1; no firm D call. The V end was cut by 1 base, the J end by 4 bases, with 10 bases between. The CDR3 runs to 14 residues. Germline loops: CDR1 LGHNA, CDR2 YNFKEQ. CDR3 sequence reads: CASSQAFDVTEAFF. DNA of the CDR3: TGTGCCAGCAGCCAAGCATTCGATGTCACTGAAGCTTTCTTT.

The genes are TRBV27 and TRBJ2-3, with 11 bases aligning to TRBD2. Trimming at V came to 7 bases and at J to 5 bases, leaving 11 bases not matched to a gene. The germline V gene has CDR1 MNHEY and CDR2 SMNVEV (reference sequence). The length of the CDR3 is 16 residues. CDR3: CASTRLTSGKVDTQYF. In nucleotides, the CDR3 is TGTGCCAGCACCAGACTGACTAGCGGGAAAGTAGATACGCAGTATTTT.

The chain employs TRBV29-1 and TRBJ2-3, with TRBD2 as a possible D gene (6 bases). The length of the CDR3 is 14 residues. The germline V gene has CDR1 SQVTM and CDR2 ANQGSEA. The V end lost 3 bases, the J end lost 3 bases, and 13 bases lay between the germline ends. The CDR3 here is CSVEAGWGTDTQYF. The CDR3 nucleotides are TGCAGCGTTGAGGCGGGATGGGGGACAGATACGCAGTATTTT.

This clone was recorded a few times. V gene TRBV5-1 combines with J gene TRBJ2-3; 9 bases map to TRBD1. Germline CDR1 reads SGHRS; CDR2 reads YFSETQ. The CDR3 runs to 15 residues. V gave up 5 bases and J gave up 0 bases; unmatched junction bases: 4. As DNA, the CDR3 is TGCGCCAGCAGTATACAGGGGGCGAGCACAGATACGCAGTATTTT. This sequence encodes CASSIQGASTDTQYF. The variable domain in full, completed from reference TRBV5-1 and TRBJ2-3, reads KAGVTQTPRYLIKTRGQQVTLSCSPISGHRSVSWYQQTPGQGLQFLFEYFSETQRNKGNFPGRFSGRQFSNSRSEMNVSTLELGDSALYLCASSIQGASTDTQYFGPGTRLTVL.

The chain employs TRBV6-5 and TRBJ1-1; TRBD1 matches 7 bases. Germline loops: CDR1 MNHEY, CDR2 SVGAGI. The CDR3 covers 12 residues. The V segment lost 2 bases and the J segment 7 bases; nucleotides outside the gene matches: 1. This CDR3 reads CASSYGTDEAFF. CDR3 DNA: TGTGCCAGCAGTTACGGGACAGATGAAGCTTTCTTT.

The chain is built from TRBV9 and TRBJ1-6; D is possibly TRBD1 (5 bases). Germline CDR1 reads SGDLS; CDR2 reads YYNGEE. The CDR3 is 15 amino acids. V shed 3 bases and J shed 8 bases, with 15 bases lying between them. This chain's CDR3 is CASSGGRIRDSPLHF. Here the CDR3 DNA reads TGTGCCAGCAGCGGCGGACGAATCAGGGATTCACCCCTCCACTTT.